A single sample gave rise to the 7 T cell receptor beta chains below, sequenced in a study of shared clonotypes between healthy human individuals (dated by TCRdb to between 2020 and 2021). Libraries were constructed by the immunoSEQ multiplex PCR assay. Held by TCRdb, this immuneACCESS table contains in-frame sequences only and omits some clones. Under half of the omission traces to an unresolved V gene where checked; the cause of the rest is unknown. This sample is represented by some 1.4 million clones; around 95% of them were singletons. Roughly 1.2% of the sample is in the top ten clones. The sample was naive CD4+ T cells sorted from blood. What the cell subset or site label conveys for this sample: CD45RA+ positively selected. The receptors come from a man aged 25-40 years in good health.

A word on this clone: Other nucleotide sequences from this sample produce the same CDR3. In DNA, the CDR3 is TGTGCCAGCAGGAGGGATGGCAATCAGCCCCAGCATTTT. Translating gives CASRRDGNQPQHF. The V and J genes are TRBV6-1 and TRBJ1-5; no clear D gene. Trimming stripped 6 bases from V and 2 bases from J, with 8 bases between. Germline CDR1 and CDR2: MNHNS and SASEGT. CDR3 length: 13 residues.

This rearrangement joins TRBV5-1 to TRBJ2-3, with TRBD2 matching 7 bases. V gave up 0 bases and J gave up 0 bases; unmatched junction bases: 13. Per the germline V gene, CDR1 is SGHRS and CDR2 is YFSETQ. The CDR3 runs to 19 residues. CDR3 sequence reads: CASSLARTALAPSTDTQYF. The CDR3 nucleotides are TGCGCCAGCAGCTTGGCCCGAACTGCACTAGCGCCTAGCACAGATACGCAGTATTTT.

The gene calls are TRBV6-1 and TRBJ2-5, with 10 bases aligning to TRBD2. The junction had 8 bases not matched to a gene; V was cut back by 8 bases and J by 5 bases. The CDR3 is 14 amino acids. Germline assignment: CDR1 MNHNS and CDR2 SASEGT. In DNA form, the CDR3 reads TGTGCCAGCGGGACTAGCGTGTGGCGTGAGACCCAGTACTTC. Translated: CASGTSVWRETQYF.

The genes are TRBV6-5 and TRBJ2-2; TRBD1 matches 7 bases. Germline loops: CDR1 MNHEY, CDR2 SVGAGI. The CDR3 is 15 residues long. J was trimmed by 4 bases and V by 5 bases; bases with no gene match: 7. The CDR3 reads CASSPTGSGTGELFF. In DNA, the CDR3 is TGTGCCAGCAGTCCGACAGGGTCGGGCACCGGGGAGCTGTTTTTT.

The chain links TRBV19 to TRBJ2-6; no firm D call. Trimming took 3 bases from V and 0 from J, leaving 15 bases between them. This CDR3 comprises 18 residues. Germline-derived CDR1 and CDR2 are LNHDA and SQIVND (reference sequence). The CDR3 sequence is CASSISVFASSGANVLTF. DNA of the CDR3: TGTGCCAGTAGTATTAGTGTCTTCGCGAGCTCTGGGGCCAACGTCCTGACTTTC.

The V call is TRBV7-9, the J call TRBJ2-2; the D gene is possibly TRBD1 (6 bases). CDR3 length: 13 residues. V was clipped by 2 bases and J by 10 bases, with 11 bases between them. The germline V gene has CDR1 SEHNR and CDR2 FQNEAQ (reference sequence). The DNA for the CDR3 is TGTGCCAGCAGCTTAACAGGGCGTGTGGAGCTGTTTTTT. This encodes CASSLTGRVELFF.

The chain carries TRBV5-6 and TRBJ2-5; D is ambiguous. This CDR3 region has 15 residues. V lost 7 bases and J 0 bases, leaving 16 bases between the germline ends. Germline CDR1 SGHDT, CDR2 YYEEEE. The CDR3 DNA is TGTGCCAGCCTCCTGCGGAGCCGGTACCAAGAGACCCAGTACTTC. The encoded protein is CASLLRSRYQETQYF.